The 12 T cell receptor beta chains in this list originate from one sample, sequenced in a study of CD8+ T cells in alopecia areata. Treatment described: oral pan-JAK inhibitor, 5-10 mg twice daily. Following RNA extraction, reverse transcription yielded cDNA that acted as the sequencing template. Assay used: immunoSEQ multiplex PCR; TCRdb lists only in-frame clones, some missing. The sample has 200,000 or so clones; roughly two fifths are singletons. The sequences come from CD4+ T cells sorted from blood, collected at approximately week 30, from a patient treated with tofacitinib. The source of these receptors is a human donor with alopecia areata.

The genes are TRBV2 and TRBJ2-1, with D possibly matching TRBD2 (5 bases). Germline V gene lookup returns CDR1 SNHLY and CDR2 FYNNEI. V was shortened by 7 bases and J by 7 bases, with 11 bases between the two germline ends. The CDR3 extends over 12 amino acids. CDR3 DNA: TGTGCCAGCAAGAGGCCGGGGAATGAGCAGTTCTTC. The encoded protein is CASKRPGNEQFF.

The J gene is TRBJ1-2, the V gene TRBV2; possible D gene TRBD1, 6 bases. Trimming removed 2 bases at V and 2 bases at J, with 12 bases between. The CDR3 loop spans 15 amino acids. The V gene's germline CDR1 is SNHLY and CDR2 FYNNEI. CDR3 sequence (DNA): TGTGCCAGCAGTGAATCGGGACAAAGCAACTATGGCTACACCTTC. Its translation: CASSESGQSNYGYTF.

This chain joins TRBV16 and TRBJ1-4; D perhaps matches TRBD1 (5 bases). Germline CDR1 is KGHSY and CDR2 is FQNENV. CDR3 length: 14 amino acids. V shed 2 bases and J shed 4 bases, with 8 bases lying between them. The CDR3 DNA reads TGTGCCAGCAGCCAACGGGGGAGTAATGAAAAACTGTTTTTT. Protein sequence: CASSQRGSNEKLFF.

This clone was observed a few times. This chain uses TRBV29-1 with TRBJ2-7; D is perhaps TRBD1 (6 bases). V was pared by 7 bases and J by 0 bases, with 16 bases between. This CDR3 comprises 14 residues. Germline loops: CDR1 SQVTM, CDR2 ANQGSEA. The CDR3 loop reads CSARGQTSSYEQYF. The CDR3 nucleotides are TGCAGCGCCCGGGGACAAACCAGCTCCTACGAGCAGTACTTC.

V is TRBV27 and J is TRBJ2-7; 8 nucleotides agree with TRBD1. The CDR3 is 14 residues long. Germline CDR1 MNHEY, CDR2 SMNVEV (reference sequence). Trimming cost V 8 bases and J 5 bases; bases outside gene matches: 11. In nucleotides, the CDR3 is TGTGCCAGCGGTAGGACAGGGAGTGGGGACGAGCAGTACTTC. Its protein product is CASGRTGSGDEQYF.

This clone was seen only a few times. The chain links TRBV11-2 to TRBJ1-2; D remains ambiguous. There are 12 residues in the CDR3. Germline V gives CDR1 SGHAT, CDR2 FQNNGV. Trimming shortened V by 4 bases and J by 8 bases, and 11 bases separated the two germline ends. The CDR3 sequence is CASSSRGWGYTF. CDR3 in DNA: TGTGCCAGCAGCTCCCGGGGTTGGGGCTACACCTTC.

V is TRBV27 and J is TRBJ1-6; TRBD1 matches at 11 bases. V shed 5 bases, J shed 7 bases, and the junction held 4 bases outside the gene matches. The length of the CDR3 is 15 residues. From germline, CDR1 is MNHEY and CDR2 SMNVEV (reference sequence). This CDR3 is CASSTRDRGNSPLHF. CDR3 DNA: TGTGCCAGCAGTACCCGGGACAGGGGGAATTCACCCCTCCACTTT.

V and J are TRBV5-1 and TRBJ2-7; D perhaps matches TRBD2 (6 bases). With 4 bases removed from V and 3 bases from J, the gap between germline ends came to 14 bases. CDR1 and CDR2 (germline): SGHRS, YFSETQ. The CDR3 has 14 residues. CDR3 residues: CASSTRDGYYEQYF. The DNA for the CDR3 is TGCGCCAGCAGCACGCGGGACGGTTACTACGAGCAGTACTTC.

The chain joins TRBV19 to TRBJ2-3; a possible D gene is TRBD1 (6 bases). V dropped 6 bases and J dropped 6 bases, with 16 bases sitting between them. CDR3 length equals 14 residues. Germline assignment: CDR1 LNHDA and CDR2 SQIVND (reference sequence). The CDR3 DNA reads TGTGCCAGTAGGATGACAGGCCCCCGCGATACGCAGTATTTT. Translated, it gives CASRMTGPRDTQYF.

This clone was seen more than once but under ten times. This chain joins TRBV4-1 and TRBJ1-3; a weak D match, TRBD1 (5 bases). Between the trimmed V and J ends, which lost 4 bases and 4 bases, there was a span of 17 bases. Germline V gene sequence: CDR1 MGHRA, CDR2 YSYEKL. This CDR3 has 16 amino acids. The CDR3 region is CASSPYRHLDGNTIYF. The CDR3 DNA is TGCGCCAGCAGCCCCTACAGGCATCTAGACGGAAACACCATATATTTT.

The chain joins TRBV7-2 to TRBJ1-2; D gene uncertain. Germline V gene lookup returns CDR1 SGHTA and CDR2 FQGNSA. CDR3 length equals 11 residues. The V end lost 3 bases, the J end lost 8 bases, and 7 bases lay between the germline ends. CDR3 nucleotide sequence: TGTGCCAGCAGCTTCCAGGCAGGCTACACCTTC. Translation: CASSFQAGYTF.

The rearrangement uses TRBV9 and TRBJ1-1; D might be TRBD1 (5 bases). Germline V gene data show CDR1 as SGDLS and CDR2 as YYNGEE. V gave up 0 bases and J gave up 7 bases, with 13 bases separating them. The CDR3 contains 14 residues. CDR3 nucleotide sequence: TGTGCCAGCAGCGTAGCACGGGACCGCAGTGAAGCTTTCTTT. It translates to CASSVARDRSEAFF.